A single sample is the source of the 7 T cell receptor beta chains below, sequenced in a study of cytomegalovirus exposure and HLA in healthy donors. PCR primers comprised 60 Vbeta and 13 Jbeta primers. Repertoires were generated with immunoSEQ multiplex PCR, while TCRdb's copy carries only in-frame clones and drops some. The sample contains 99,000 or so clones, around 80% of which appear only once. The specimen was PBMCs. The receptors were sampled from a man between 25 and 39 years old in good health and CMV-seronegative.

This clone has just a few counts. V is TRBV29-1 and J is TRBJ1-1; D is possibly TRBD1 (5 bases). The CDR3 runs to 14 residues. Per germline, CDR1 SQVTM and CDR2 ANQGSEA. V lost 6 bases, J lost 4 bases, and 18 bases lay in between. CDR3 protein: CSVGETGVSTEAFF. In DNA form, the CDR3 reads TGCAGCGTGGGGGAGACGGGAGTCAGCACTGAAGCTTTCTTT.

The chain employs TRBV6-6 and TRBJ1-5; TRBD1 aligns across 9 bases. CDR1 is MNHNY, CDR2 SVGAGI, per germline (reference sequence). V was pared by 5 bases and J by 5 bases, with 7 bases of the junction left unmatched. The length of the CDR3 is 15 residues. CDR3 coding DNA: TGTGCCAGCAGTCGGGGACAGGGTCTCGATCAGCCCCAGCATTTT. Its translation is CASSRGQGLDQPQHF.

In the case of this clone: Other DNA sequences of this sample code for an identical CDR3. The V call is TRBV5-1, the J call TRBJ2-5; TRBD1 might be the D (6 bases). The CDR3 loop spans 15 amino acids. Germline V gene data show CDR1 as SGHRS and CDR2 as YFSETQ. V lost 0 bases and J 5 bases, leaving 14 bases between the germline ends. This CDR3 is CASSLEGRGEETQYF. The CDR3 DNA reads as TGCGCCAGCAGCTTGGAAGGCAGGGGCGAGGAGACCCAGTACTTC.

The rearrangement joins TRBV6-1 to TRBJ1-5, with 10 bases fitting TRBD1. The CDR3 loop spans 15 amino acids. Germline-derived CDR1 and CDR2 are MNHNS and SASEGT. V lost 8 bases and J lost 10; bases outside the gene matches: 14. The CDR3 nucleotides are TGTGCCAGCGGACGAGCCGGGACAGGGGACGAACCCCAGCATTTT. Residues: CASGRAGTGDEPQHF.

J is TRBJ2-5 and V is TRBV4-1; TRBD1 might be the D (5 bases). The CDR3 is 15 amino acids. Germline assignment: CDR1 MGHRA and CDR2 YSYEKL. V was cut by 4 bases and J by 2 bases, with 14 bases left in between. In nucleotides, the CDR3 is TGCGCCAGCAGCCGGACACCGGGCCCTCAAGAGACCCAGTACTTC. Protein sequence: CASSRTPGPQETQYF.

This CDR3 is CASSWAGSWTNEKLFF. The CDR3 region has the DNA TGCGCCAGCAGCTGGGCAGGGTCTTGGACTAATGAAAAACTGTTTTTT. J is TRBJ1-4 and V is TRBV5-1, with TRBD1 as a possible D gene (5 bases). The germline gives CDR1 SGHRS, CDR2 YFSETQ. The V gene lost 3 bases and the J gene lost 2 bases, with 14 bases spanning the gap. The CDR3 length is 16 residues.

This chain links TRBV6-6 with TRBJ1-5, with 8 nucleotides matching TRBD1. The CDR3 spans 14 residues. Trimming at V came to 5 bases and at J to 7 bases, leaving 7 bases not matched to a gene. Germline CDR1 MNHNY, CDR2 SVGAGI (reference sequence). The CDR3 is CASSPGQGLQPQHF. The DNA for the CDR3 is TGTGCCAGCAGTCCCGGACAGGGCCTCCAGCCCCAGCATTTT.